These 7 T cell receptor beta chains originate from one sample sequenced in a study of cytomegalovirus exposure and HLA in healthy donors. The PCR used 60 Vbeta and 13 Jbeta primers. Repertoires were generated with immunoSEQ multiplex PCR, while TCRdb's copy carries only in-frame clones and drops some. The repertoire consists of 65,000 to 95,000 clones, with around 80% occurring once and the leading ten covering around 2.7%. Sequencing was carried out using PBMCs. These receptors were collected from a male donor in good health and CMV-seropositive.

The gene calls are TRBV7-2 and TRBJ2-7, with a weak D call TRBD2 (5 bases). Between the trimmed V and J ends, which lost 5 bases and 4 bases, there was a span of 18 bases. The CDR3 sequence is 15 residues long. The germline V gene encodes CDR1 SGHTA and CDR2 FQGNSA. The CDR3: CASSPSTPPLYEQYF. CDR3 nucleotide sequence: TGTGCCAGCAGCCCTAGCACTCCGCCGCTTTACGAGCAGTACTTC.

The chain couples TRBV19 to TRBJ2-7, with 8 bases lining up with TRBD1. The CDR3 is 14 amino acids. Germline values: CDR1 LNHDA, CDR2 SQIVND (reference sequence). Trimming cost V 7 bases and J 6 bases; bases outside gene matches: 11. The CDR3 loop reads CASNLGQGLGEQYF. The CDR3 DNA reads TGTGCCAGTAACCTCGGACAGGGCCTCGGCGAGCAGTACTTC.

This chain connects TRBV10-3 to TRBJ2-2; 10 bases line up with TRBD2. CDR1 and CDR2 from the germline V gene are ENHRY and SYGVKD. With 0 bases clipped from V and 7 bases from J, the junction kept 5 bases outside the gene matches. CDR3 length: 16 amino acids. CDR3 in amino acids: CAISESTSGTNGELFF. The CDR3 DNA reads TGTGCCATCAGTGAGTCCACTAGCGGGACTAACGGGGAGCTGTTTTTT.

The J gene is TRBJ1-2, the V gene TRBV7-2, with D possibly TRBD1 on 6 matching bases. The CDR3 spans 16 residues. The V end lost 5 bases, the J end lost 6 bases, and 22 bases lay between the germline ends. CDR1 SGHTA and CDR2 FQGNSA come from the germline V gene. CDR3 in amino acids: CASSNQGSGRGHGYTF. The CDR3 bases are TGTGCCAGCAGCAACCAGGGGTCGGGCCGAGGTCATGGCTACACCTTC.

V gene TRBV2 combines with J gene TRBJ1-5; D is possibly TRBD1 (5 bases). Germline CDR1 reads SNHLY; CDR2 reads FYNNEI. The CDR3 is 15 residues long. Trimming took off 2 bases at V and 7 bases at J, with 15 bases between the two ends. The CDR3 protein is CASSEMGQGGQPQHF. CDR3 DNA: TGTGCCAGCAGTGAAATGGGGCAGGGTGGCCAGCCCCAGCATTTT.

This chain links TRBV7-2 with TRBJ2-5; 8 positions match TRBD2. CDR1 is SGHTA and CDR2 is FQGNSA in the germline V gene. Trimming at V came to 5 bases and at J to 2 bases, leaving 7 bases not matched to a gene. The CDR3 sequence is 15 residues long. This CDR3 is CASSLNKREQETQYF. CDR3 coding DNA: TGTGCCAGCAGCCTGAACAAGCGGGAGCAAGAGACCCAGTACTTC.

This chain joins TRBV9 and TRBJ2-4, with D possibly TRBD1 on 6 matching bases. V was cut by 7 bases and J by 9 bases, with 17 bases left in between. Germline CDR1 SGDLS, CDR2 YYNGEE. CDR3 length equals 13 residues. The CDR3 DNA reads TGTGCCAGCGGGACACAAAGCGGCGTCATTCAGTACTTC. Protein: CASGTQSGVIQYF.